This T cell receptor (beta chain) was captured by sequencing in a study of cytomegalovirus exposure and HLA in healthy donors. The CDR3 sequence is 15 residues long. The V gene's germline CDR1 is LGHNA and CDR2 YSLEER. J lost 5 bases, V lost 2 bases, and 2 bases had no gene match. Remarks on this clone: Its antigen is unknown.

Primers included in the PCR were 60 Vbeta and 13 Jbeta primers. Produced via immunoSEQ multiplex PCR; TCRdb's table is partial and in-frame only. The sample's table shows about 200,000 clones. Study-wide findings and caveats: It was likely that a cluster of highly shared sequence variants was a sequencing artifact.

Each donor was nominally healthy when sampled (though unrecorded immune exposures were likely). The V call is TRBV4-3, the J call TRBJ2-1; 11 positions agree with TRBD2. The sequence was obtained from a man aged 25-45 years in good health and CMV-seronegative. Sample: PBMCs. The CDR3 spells CASSQSLAGDNEQFF. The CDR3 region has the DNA TGCGCCAGCAGCCAATCACTAGCGGGGGACAATGAGCAGTTCTTC.